The 22 T cell receptor beta chains below all came from one sample that was sequenced in a study of blood T cell repertoires in COVID-19. The repertoire was sequenced with immunoSEQ multiplex PCR; TCRdb's copy has only in-frame clones and lacks some. The data show 25,000 or so clones, 88% seen once. The sample was peripheral blood. Source of these receptors: a man in his 70s in a cohort sampled during active COVID-19.

This chain uses TRBV4-3 with TRBJ2-2; D remains ambiguous. Germline values: CDR1 LGHNA, CDR2 YSLEER. V dropped 1 base and J dropped 4 bases, with 10 bases sitting between them. CDR3 length: 15 residues. The CDR3 region is CASSQAPTSTGELFF. CDR3 in DNA: TGCGCCAGCAGCCAAGCCCCGACATCCACCGGGGAGCTGTTTTTT.

J is TRBJ2-7 and V is TRBV2; TRBD2 matches at 14 bases. The CDR3 covers 20 residues. The junction had 17 bases not matched to a gene; V was cut back by 3 bases and J by 4 bases. Germline V CDR1 and CDR2: SNHLY, FYNNEI. CDR3 DNA: TGTGCCAGCAGTGATCCCTTCTGGGGATCAGGGACTAGCGGGAGTTACGAGCAGTACTTC. Protein product: CASSDPFWGSGTSGSYEQYF.

V and J are TRBV28 and TRBJ2-2, with 9 bases aligning to TRBD1. V lost 5 bases and J lost 5; bases outside the gene matches: 6. The germline V gene has CDR1 MDHEN and CDR2 SYDVKM. The CDR3 is 15 residues long. CDR3 loop: CASSPGQGRTGELFF. CDR3 in DNA: TGTGCCAGCAGTCCCGGACAGGGGCGGACCGGGGAGCTGTTTTTT.

The chain uses TRBV7-3 and TRBJ2-2; tentatively, D is TRBD2 (6 bases). Trimming took 5 bases from V and 7 from J, leaving 17 bases between them. There are 15 residues in the CDR3. CDR1 is SGHTA, CDR2 FQGTGA, per germline. The CDR3: CASSPSERAGGELFF. CDR3 nucleotides: TGTGCCAGCAGCCCTTCGGAGCGGGCTGGCGGGGAGCTGTTTTTT.

CDR3 nucleotides: TGTGCCAGCGCTAGCGGGAGGGCACCAGATACGCAGTATTTT. Encoded protein: CASASGRAPDTQYF. V and J are TRBV2 and TRBJ2-3; 12 nucleotides match TRBD2. The germline V gene has CDR1 SNHLY and CDR2 FYNNEI. The CDR3 spans 14 residues. V lost 8 bases to trimming and J lost 4 bases; unmatched junction nucleotides: 4.

The table lists this clone with a count of one. V gene TRBV5-1 combines with J gene TRBJ1-4, with 9 bases aligning to TRBD1. With 4 bases clipped from V and 3 bases from J, the junction kept 7 bases outside the gene matches. The CDR3 has 16 residues. Germline CDR1 SGHRS, CDR2 YFSETQ. DNA for the CDR3: TGCGCCAGCAGCCGACAGGACAGGGGAGCTAATGAAAAACTGTTTTTT. Residues: CASSRQDRGANEKLFF.

The rearrangement uses TRBV10-3 and TRBJ1-2; 10 nucleotides line up with TRBD1. The CDR3 spans 12 residues. V dropped 11 bases and J dropped 5; count of bases not matched to a gene: 5. Per germline, CDR1 ENHRY and CDR2 SYGVKD. Here the CDR3 DNA reads TGTGCCTCATCGGGACAGGGGTATGGCTACACCTTC. Translation gives CASSGQGYGYTF.

J is TRBJ1-1 and V is TRBV25-1; 9 positions agree with TRBD1. There are 15 residues in the CDR3. The junction had 5 bases not matched to a gene; V was cut back by 4 bases and J by 2 bases. Germline CDR1 reads MGHDK; CDR2 reads SYGVNS. CDR3 residues: CASSGWTGDNTEAFF. CDR3 DNA: TGTGCCAGCAGTGGGTGGACAGGGGACAACACTGAAGCTTTCTTT.

This clone was observed once. The gene calls are TRBV7-6 and TRBJ2-7, with 12 bases fitting TRBD2. V lost 5 bases and J lost 4; bases outside the gene matches: 6. This CDR3 region has 15 residues. Germline V gene lookup returns CDR1 SGHVS and CDR2 FNYEAQ. The DNA of the CDR3 is TGTGCCAGCAGCCCACGACTAGCGGGGGAGTACGAGCAGTACTTC. It yields the protein CASSPRLAGEYEQYF. Supplemented by reference TRBV7-6 and TRBJ2-7, the full variable domain reads GAGVSQSPRYKVTKRGQDVALRCDPISGHVSLYWYRQALGQGPEFLTYFNYEAQQDKSGLPNDRFSAERPEGSISTLTIQRTEQRDSAMYRCASSPRLAGEYEQYFGPGTRLTVT.

The V call is TRBV28, the J call TRBJ2-1, with D perhaps matching TRBD2 (6 bases). The germline V gene has CDR1 MDHEN and CDR2 SYDVKM. Deletions cut 6 bases from V and 6 bases from J, with 12 bases between. The CDR3 sequence is 13 residues long. This chain's CDR3 is CASSRGGFNEQFF. DNA for the CDR3: TGTGCCAGCAGCCGTGGGGGGTTCAATGAGCAGTTCTTC. The variable domain in full, with the rest retrieved from reference TRBV28 and TRBJ2-1, is DVKVTQSSRYLVKRTGEKVFLECVQDMDHENMFWYRQDPGLGLRLIYFSYDVKMKEKGDIPEGYSVSREKKERFSLILESASTNQTSMYLCASSRGGFNEQFFGPGTRLTVL.

V and J are TRBV9 and TRBJ2-2; 9 bases are shared with TRBD1. The CDR3 is 15 amino acids. In germline, CDR1 is SGDLS, CDR2 YYNGEE. The J segment lost 5 bases and the V segment lost 1 base, leaving 3 bases of the junction unmatched. CDR3 sequence reads: CASSVRDRATGELFF. The CDR3 DNA sequence: TGTGCCAGCAGCGTACGGGACAGGGCAACCGGGGAGCTGTTTTTT.

The chain links TRBV6-2 or TRBV6-3 to TRBJ1-5; 8 nucleotides agree with TRBD1. Germline V lookup: CDR1 MNHEY, CDR2 SVGEGT. This CDR3 is built from 14 residues. The trim removed 6 bases at V and 5 bases at J, leaving 6 bases unmatched. For the CDR3, the DNA is TGTGCCAGCAGCGTGGGGACAGGATATCAGCCCCAGCATTTT. Translation gives CASSVGTGYQPQHF.

This clone was seen just once. V gene TRBV6-2 or TRBV6-3 combines with J gene TRBJ2-7; the match to TRBD1 covers 7 bases. Trimming took 6 bases from V and 0 from J; bases not matched to a gene: 2. The CDR3 has 13 residues. Germline CDR1 MNHEY, CDR2 SVGEGT. The CDR3 protein is CASSRGYSYEQYF. The CDR3 nucleotides are TGTGCCAGCAGCAGGGGGTACTCCTACGAGCAGTACTTC.

The rearrangement links TRBV24-1 to TRBJ2-2, with D perhaps matching TRBD2 (5 bases). This CDR3 has 13 amino acids. Germline CDR1 is KGHDR and CDR2 is SFDVKD. V lost 3 bases, J lost 4 bases, and 5 bases lay in between. The CDR3 loop is CATSDSGTGELFF. DNA for the CDR3: TGTGCCACCAGTGATAGCGGCACCGGGGAGCTGTTTTTT.

The V gene is TRBV28, the J gene TRBJ1-2; a possible D gene is TRBD1 (6 bases). The germline CDR1 and CDR2 sequences are MDHEN and SYDVKM. V shed 6 bases and J shed 8 bases, with 22 bases lying between them. CDR3 length: 15 residues. CDR3 sequence (DNA): TGTGCCAGCAGGCCTACAGGGCCAGGAAGAGGGGGCTACACCTTC. This encodes CASRPTGPGRGGYTF.

The chain recombines TRBV3-1 (or the pseudogene TRBV3-2) with TRBJ2-7; TRBD1 matches at 7 bases. The CDR3 has 15 residues. The germline CDR1 and CDR2 sequences are LGHDT and YNNKEL (reference sequence). Trimming cost V 5 bases and J 6 bases; bases outside gene matches: 13. This CDR3 is CASSFDRGQSSEQYF. The CDR3 nucleotides read TGTGCCAGCAGCTTCGACCGGGGACAGTCGAGCGAGCAGTACTTC.

This chain joins TRBV29-1 and TRBJ2-7; 7 bases line up with TRBD1. The ends lost 4 bases at V and 5 bases at J; junction bases unmatched: 11. Germline V gives CDR1 SQVTM, CDR2 ANQGSEA. The CDR3 length is 14 residues. The CDR3 region has the DNA TGCAGCGTTGGCCACCGGGACAGAGTCCACGAGCAGTACTTC. This sequence encodes CSVGHRDRVHEQYF.

This clone showed up just a few times. The V call is TRBV27, the J call TRBJ1-3; 7 bases are a match to TRBD1. Germline V CDR1 and CDR2: MNHEY, SMNVEV (reference sequence). V lost 3 bases, J lost 4 bases, and 3 bases stayed unmatched. CDR3 length: 14 amino acids. The CDR3 nucleotides read TGTGCCAGCAGTTTGAGGGGGCAGGGAAACACCATATATTTT. It encodes CASSLRGQGNTIYF.

The J gene is TRBJ2-7, the V gene TRBV19, with 11 nucleotides matching TRBD2. Germline V gives CDR1 LNHDA, CDR2 SQIVND (reference sequence). This CDR3 contains 16 residues. The trim removed 5 bases at V and 2 bases at J, leaving 8 bases unmatched. CDR3 nucleotides: TGTGCCAGTAGTTTCTCCGGGACTAGCGGAGCCTACGAGCAGTACTTC. Encoded protein: CASSFSGTSGAYEQYF. Full variable domain (rest looked up from reference TRBV19 and TRBJ2-7): DGGITQSPKYLFRKEGQNVTLSCEQNLNHDAMYWYRQDPGQGLRLIYYSQIVNDFQKGDIAEGYSVSREKKESFPLTVTSAQKNPTAFYLCASSFSGTSGAYEQYFGPGTRLTVT.

The CDR3 loop is CSVVGGRDTVRTDTQYF. The CDR3 DNA sequence: TGCAGCGTTGTAGGAGGCCGGGACACGGTACGCACAGATACGCAGTATTTT. The chain has TRBV29-1 and TRBJ2-3; possible D gene TRBD1, 6 bases. V lost 4 bases to trimming and J lost 1 base, with 21 bases between them. The CDR3 spans 17 residues. Germline values: CDR1 SQVTM, CDR2 ANQGSEA.

The chain has TRBV11-3 and TRBJ1-1; D not resolved. The V and J ends lost 1 base and 0 bases respectively, with 9 bases between them. Germline V gene sequence: CDR1 SGHNT, CDR2 YENEEA. This CDR3 comprises 15 residues. The CDR3: CASSLGSSLNTEAFF. The CDR3 region has the DNA TGTGCCAGCAGCTTAGGAAGTAGTTTGAACACTGAAGCTTTCTTT.

The J gene is TRBJ2-7, the V gene TRBV5-4; possibly TRBD1 for D (5 bases). Trimming took 0 bases from V and 6 from J, leaving 19 bases between them. CDR1 SGHNT and CDR2 YYREEE come from the germline V gene (reference sequence). There are 16 residues in the CDR3. CDR3 nucleotides: TGTGCCAGCAGCTTGGGTGGCAGGGCTGGTCAGGCCGAGCAGTACTTC. It specifies CASSLGGRAGQAEQYF. Full variable domain (outside the CDR3, taken from reference TRBV5-4 and TRBJ2-7): ETGVTQSPTHLIKTRGQQVTLRCSSQSGHNTVSWYQQALGQGPQFIFQYYREEENGRGNFPPRFSGLQFPNYSSELNVNALELDDSALYLCASSLGGRAGQAEQYFGPGTRLTVT.